A single sample gave rise to the 24 T cell receptor beta chains below, sequenced in a study of control samples from healthy donors and cancer patients. The repertoire was sequenced with immunoSEQ multiplex PCR; TCRdb's copy has only in-frame clones and lacks some. The data show roughly 100,000 clones, around 89% seen once. Sample: PBMCs. The receptors stem from a man aged 55 to 70 with lung cancer.

The chain joins TRBV5-8 to TRBJ1-2; D unresolved. Germline lookup yields CDR1 SGHTS and CDR2 YDEGEE. CDR3 length: 15 residues. Trimming took 7 bases from V and 4 from J, leaving 20 bases between them. The CDR3 protein is CASLSGLSFLYGYTF. DNA for the CDR3: TGTGCCAGCCTTTCCGGGCTCTCCTTTCTCTATGGCTACACCTTC.

This chain joins TRBV5-1 and TRBJ1-4; a possible D gene is TRBD1 (5 bases). Germline CDR1 reads SGHRS; CDR2 reads YFSETQ. The CDR3 runs 14 residues. Trimming stripped 7 bases from V and 5 bases from J, with 15 bases between. The DNA for the CDR3 is TGCGCCAGCCGCTCGAAGGCAGGGAATGAAAAACTGTTTTTT. Protein product: CASRSKAGNEKLFF.

The chain joins TRBV12-5 to TRBJ2-5; D is undetermined. The CDR3 is made up of 14 amino acids. Germline V gene lookup returns CDR1 LGHNT and CDR2 FRNRAP. V dropped 0 bases and J dropped 3 bases, with 8 bases sitting between them. CDR3 amino acids: CASGLVGREETQYF. The CDR3 nucleotides are TGTGCTAGTGGTTTGGTAGGCCGAGAAGAGACCCAGTACTTC.

The chain carries TRBV7-3 and TRBJ2-2; no clear D gene. CDR3 length equals 15 residues. V was trimmed by 0 bases and J by 2 bases, leaving 7 bases between them. Germline CDR1 is SGHTA and CDR2 is FQGTGA. In DNA form, the CDR3 reads TGTGCCAGCAGCTTAACAGGGATTAACACCGGGGAGCTGTTTTTT. Its translation: CASSLTGINTGELFF.

This sequence joins TRBV20-1 and TRBJ2-1; weak D call: TRBD2 (6 bases). The germline V and J ends were trimmed by 3 bases and 6 bases, with 6 bases remaining between them. CDR3 length: 11 amino acids. CDR1 is DFQATT and CDR2 is SNEGSKA in the germline V gene (reference sequence). The DNA of the CDR3 is TGCAGTGCTAGTAGCGGCAATGAGCAGTTCTTC. It translates to CSASSGNEQFF.

The chain is built from TRBV29-1 and TRBJ2-3; no reliable D call. The V gene lost 4 bases and the J gene lost 2 bases, with 7 bases spanning the gap. The CDR3 sequence is 12 residues long. The germline V gene encodes CDR1 SQVTM and CDR2 ANQGSEA. The CDR3 protein is CSVVSYTDTQYF. In DNA form, the CDR3 reads TGCAGCGTTGTCAGCTACACAGATACGCAGTATTTT.

This clone was picked up one time. V and J are TRBV5-1 and TRBJ1-2, with D possibly matching TRBD1 (5 bases). The length of the CDR3 is 13 residues. Germline values: CDR1 SGHRS, CDR2 YFSETQ. Trimming took 2 bases from V and 3 from J, leaving 8 bases between them. This CDR3 reads CASSFGRDYGYTF. CDR3 sequence (DNA): TGCGCCAGCAGCTTTGGCAGGGACTATGGCTACACCTTC.

The CDR3: CASSSGLGQPQHF. For the CDR3, the DNA is TGTGCCAGCAGCTCGGGTCTGGGTCAGCCCCAGCATTTT. This chain uses TRBV7-7 with TRBJ1-5; D not resolved. Trimming stripped 4 bases from V and 6 bases from J, with 10 bases between. The length of the CDR3 is 13 residues. Germline CDR1 SSHAT, CDR2 FNYEAQ (reference sequence).

This chain uses TRBV16 with TRBJ2-3; D is possibly TRBD2 (6 bases). The germline CDR1 and CDR2 sequences are KGHSY and FQNENV. This CDR3 has 14 amino acids. V was trimmed by 6 bases and J by 0 bases, leaving 10 bases between them. The CDR3 region is CASRPAGSTDTQYF. The CDR3 DNA follows: TGTGCCAGCAGACCCGCGGGGAGCACAGATACGCAGTATTTT.

The V gene is TRBV7-9, the J gene TRBJ2-5; 10 positions agree with TRBD2. The CDR3 has 15 residues. V lost 3 bases to trimming and J lost 3 bases; unmatched junction nucleotides: 4. Per the germline V gene, CDR1 is SEHNR and CDR2 is FQNEAQ (reference sequence). The CDR3 bases are TGTGCCAGCAGCTTGAGTCTAGCGGGGGAAGAGACCCAGTACTTC. Residues: CASSLSLAGEETQYF.

J is TRBJ1-4 and V is TRBV6-6; D is uncertain. Germline values: CDR1 MNHNY, CDR2 SVGAGI (reference sequence). V lost 7 bases and J lost 4, with 10 bases in between. This CDR3 region has 13 residues. CDR3 bases: TGTGCCAGCAATGTCCCAAATAATGAAAAACTGTTTTTT. Residues: CASNVPNNEKLFF.

The chain carries TRBV30 and TRBJ1-5, with 8 bases that match TRBD1. Germline loops: CDR1 GTSNPN, CDR2 SVGIG (reference sequence). This CDR3 has 12 residues. Losses at the gene ends were 0 bases for V and 11 bases for J; bases not matched to a gene: 3. The CDR3 bases are TGTGCCTGGAGTGTACAGGGACAGGCCCAGCATTTT. This codes for CAWSVQGQAQHF.

CDR3 residues: CASSQAGGRWEKLFF. For the CDR3, the DNA is TGCGCCAGCAGCCAAGCAGGGGGCCGGTGGGAAAAACTGTTTTTT. The J gene is TRBJ1-4, the V gene TRBV4-1, with TRBD1 identical over 8 bases. The CDR3 has 15 amino acids. The ends lost 1 base at V and 8 bases at J; junction bases unmatched: 6. Germline lookup yields CDR1 MGHRA and CDR2 YSYEKL.

V is TRBV7-9 and J is TRBJ2-1; D is ambiguous. Germline CDR1 is SEHNR and CDR2 is FQNEAQ (reference sequence). This CDR3 spans 12 amino acids. V lost 5 bases and J 8 bases, leaving 10 bases between the germline ends. CDR3 protein: CASSPFSDEQFF. The CDR3 region has the DNA TGTGCCAGCAGCCCCTTTTCGGATGAGCAGTTCTTC.

V gene TRBV3-1 (or the pseudogene TRBV3-2) combines with J gene TRBJ1-6; TRBD1 might be the D (5 bases). The CDR3 extends over 13 amino acids. V was cut by 3 bases and J by 5 bases, with 5 bases left in between. Germline lookup yields CDR1 LGHDT and CDR2 YNNKEL (reference sequence). CDR3 coding DNA: TGTGCCAGCAGCCACAGGGATAATTCACCCCTCCACTTT. It encodes CASSHRDNSPLHF.

The chain has TRBV2 and TRBJ2-7; D remains ambiguous. V lost 6 bases to trimming and J lost 3 bases, with 9 bases between them. Germline lookup yields CDR1 SNHLY and CDR2 FYNNEI. This CDR3 has 12 residues. CDR3 sequence (DNA): TGTGCCAGCAGGGATCACCTCTACGAGCAGTACTTC. Encoded protein: CASRDHLYEQYF. Full variable domain (remainder filled in from reference TRBV2 and TRBJ2-7): EPEVTQTPSHQVTQMGQEVILRCVPISNHLYFYWYRQILGQKVEFLVSFYNNEISEKSEIFDDQFSVERPDGSNFTLKIRSTKLEDSAMYFCASRDHLYEQYFGPGTRLTVT.

The chain carries TRBV29-1 and TRBJ1-2; 8 bases line up with TRBD1. Germline V gene sequence: CDR1 SQVTM, CDR2 ANQGSEA. The CDR3 is made up of 13 amino acids. The trim removed 1 base at V and 6 bases at J, leaving 4 bases unmatched. The CDR3 nucleotides are TGCAGCGTTGAAGTGTCAGGGGGCCATGGCTACACCTTC. Translated: CSVEVSGGHGYTF.

The chain carries TRBV6-1 and TRBJ2-7; D uncertain. The CDR3 spans 10 residues. Germline V gene lookup returns CDR1 MNHNS and CDR2 SASEGT. V was cut by 2 bases and J by 12 bases, with 8 bases left in between. CDR3 nucleotide sequence: TGTGCCAGCAGTGAATGGTCGTGGTACTTC. It specifies CASSEWSWYF.

The V gene is TRBV7-9, the J gene TRBJ1-4; D possibly corresponds to TRBD1 (6 bases). This CDR3 spans 17 amino acids. Germline-derived CDR1 and CDR2 are SEHNR and FQNEAQ (reference sequence). Trimming stripped 5 bases from V and 2 bases from J, with 18 bases between. CDR3 nucleotide sequence: TGTGCCAGCAGCCCCGATCAAGGGGGGAGGACTAATGAAAAACTGTTTTTT. Translation: CASSPDQGGRTNEKLFF. Filled out from reference TRBV7-9 and TRBJ1-4, the complete variable domain reads DTGVSQNPRHKITKRGQNVTFRCDPISEHNRLYWYRQTLGQGPEFLTYFQNEAQLEKSRLLSDRFSAERPKGSFSTLEIQRTEQGDSAMYLCASSPDQGGRTNEKLFFGSGTQLSVL.

This chain connects TRBV6-4 to TRBJ1-5, with D possibly TRBD1 on 5 matching bases. Between the trimmed V and J ends, which lost 3 bases and 6 bases, there was a span of 12 bases. Germline V gene sequence: CDR1 MRHNA, CDR2 SNTAGT. The CDR3 consists of 14 residues. CDR3 residues: CASSDRGGGQPQHF. The CDR3 DNA reads as TGTGCCAGCAGTGATCGGGGGGGAGGTCAGCCCCAGCATTTT.

This sequence joins TRBV24-1 and TRBJ2-3, with 7 bases matching TRBD1. Germline CDR1 and CDR2: KGHDR and SFDVKD. The CDR3 is 15 residues long. The J segment lost 4 bases and the V segment lost 5 bases, leaving 8 bases of the junction unmatched. The CDR3 DNA reads TGTGCCACCAGTGCTTCACAGGGGAACGCAGATACGCAGTATTTT. Its translation: CATSASQGNADTQYF.

This chain links TRBV24-1 with TRBJ1-3; D remains unclear. With 3 bases removed from V and 6 bases from J, the gap between germline ends came to 8 bases. The CDR3 runs 13 residues. CDR1 is KGHDR and CDR2 is SFDVKD in the germline V gene. The CDR3 DNA reads TGTGCCACCAGTGATAGGACCGTAAACACCATATATTTT. Protein: CATSDRTVNTIYF.

This clone was seen a single time. The chain has TRBV18 and TRBJ2-1; TRBD2 might be the D (7 bases). V was pared by 2 bases and J by 2 bases, with 10 bases between. This CDR3 is built from 15 residues. Germline CDR1 reads KGHSH; CDR2 reads LQKENI. As DNA, the CDR3 is TGTGCCAGCTCACCAGGGGGGGCGCCCTACAATGAGCAGTTCTTC. As protein: CASSPGGAPYNEQFF.

This clone was seen only a few times. V usage is TRBV30 and J usage is TRBJ1-3, with D possibly TRBD1 on 5 matching bases. CDR3 size: 14 residues. Germline lookup yields CDR1 GTSNPN and CDR2 SVGIG (reference sequence). The V and J ends lost 6 bases and 2 bases respectively, with 14 bases between them. Here the CDR3 reads CACGGREAGNTIYF. The DNA for the CDR3 is TGTGCCTGCGGCGGCAGGGAGGCTGGAAACACCATATATTTT.